Below are 19 T cell receptor beta chains sequenced from a single sample in a study of shared clonotypes between healthy human individuals. Terminally differentiated effector memory CD45RA+ cells were excluded from the naive CD8 cells, which were CD45RO-negative and positively selected for CCR7. TCRdb's copy holds only in-frame clones and misses some; the assay was immunoSEQ multiplex PCR. Of about 1,800,000 clones in the sample, roughly 94% were seen once. The sequencing input was naive CD8+ T cells sorted from blood. These receptor sequences come from a man aged 18-30 years in good health.

J is TRBJ1-1 and V is TRBV7-9; D not resolved. The germline V gene encodes CDR1 SEHNR and CDR2 FQNEAQ (reference sequence). V dropped 1 base and J dropped 8 bases, with 8 bases sitting between them. The CDR3 is 12 amino acids. Written as DNA, the CDR3 is TGTGCCAGCAGCTTAGGAAGGTGGGAAGCTTTCTTT. It yields the protein CASSLGRWEAFF.

The chain has TRBV10-1 and TRBJ1-1, with D possibly being TRBD1 (5 bases). CDR3 length: 15 residues. Deletions cut 7 bases from V and 1 base from J, with 16 bases between. Germline CDR1 WNHNN, CDR2 SYGVQD (reference sequence). The CDR3 DNA sequence: TGCGCCAGCACGGCCGGTTATGGGACGAACACTGAAGCTTTCTTT. This translates into CASTAGYGTNTEAFF.

V usage is TRBV7-9 and J usage is TRBJ1-2, with D possibly matching TRBD1 (5 bases). Germline V gene data show CDR1 as SEHNR and CDR2 as FQNEAQ (reference sequence). The ends were cut back, 3 bases at V and 6 bases at J, with 14 bases in the middle. The CDR3 spans 14 residues. The CDR3: CASSFRDALDGYTF. CDR3 in DNA: TGTGCCAGCAGCTTCCGGGACGCCCTCGATGGCTACACCTTC.

To note about this clone: Other DNA sequences in the same sample also yield this CDR3. The chain uses TRBV27 and TRBJ2-7; 7 positions match TRBD1. CDR3 length: 14 residues. Germline CDR1 is MNHEY and CDR2 is SMNVEV (reference sequence). V trimming: 2 bases; J trimming: 1 base; junction bases outside the gene matches: 2. The CDR3 reads CASSLGTDSYEQYF. The CDR3 coding sequence is TGTGCCAGCAGTTTAGGGACAGATTCCTACGAGCAGTACTTC.

Concerning this clone: The same CDR3 is also encoded by other DNA sequences in this sample. The chain couples TRBV6-5 to TRBJ2-2; TRBD2 might be the D (5 bases). Trimming took 6 bases from V and 6 from J, leaving 11 bases between them. There are 13 residues in the CDR3. Germline V gene lookup returns CDR1 MNHEY and CDR2 SVGAGI. CDR3 bases: TGTGCCAGCAGCACATCCGGGGCCGGGGAGCTGTTTTTT. It is translated as CASSTSGAGELFF.

As to this clone: Other DNA sequences of this sample code for an identical CDR3. This chain connects TRBV27 to TRBJ2-3; D remains unclear. Germline V gene lookup returns CDR1 MNHEY and CDR2 SMNVEV (reference sequence). Trimming stripped 4 bases from V and 0 bases from J, with 8 bases between. This CDR3 has 14 residues. Here the CDR3 reads CASSSGSSTDTQYF. In DNA, the CDR3 is TGTGCCAGCAGTTCCGGTTCTAGCACAGATACGCAGTATTTT.

The rearrangement joins TRBV5-1 to TRBJ2-3; a weak D match, TRBD1 (5 bases). CDR3 length equals 13 residues. Germline V gene data show CDR1 as SGHRS and CDR2 as YFSETQ. V was trimmed by 0 bases and J by 4 bases, leaving 6 bases between them. The CDR3 spells CASSLVGADTQYF. The CDR3, as DNA: TGCGCCAGCAGCTTGGTAGGGGCAGATACGCAGTATTTT.

The chain couples TRBV7-9 to TRBJ2-7; TRBD2 matches at 7 bases. Looked up from germline, CDR1 is SEHNR and CDR2 is FQNEAQ (reference sequence). This CDR3 region has 15 residues. J gave up 3 bases and V 4 bases, and 9 bases lay outside the gene matches. This CDR3 is CASSSTRGGHYEQYF. Here the CDR3 DNA reads TGTGCCAGCAGCTCGACAAGGGGAGGGCACTACGAGCAGTACTTC.

The chain couples TRBV28 to TRBJ1-5; D might be TRBD1 (6 bases). Trimming removed 5 bases from V and 0 bases from J, with 11 bases in between. The CDR3 totals 15 residues. Per germline, CDR1 MDHEN and CDR2 SYDVKM. CDR3 DNA: TGTGCCAGCAGTGAGGGGGTTTATAGCAATCAGCCCCAGCATTTT. Protein product: CASSEGVYSNQPQHF.

The rearrangement links TRBV5-4 to TRBJ1-1; D is perhaps TRBD1 (6 bases). Trimming shortened V by 4 bases and J by 4 bases, and 8 bases separated the two germline ends. CDR3 length: 12 amino acids. In germline, CDR1 is SGHNT, CDR2 YYREEE (reference sequence). CDR3 nucleotides: TGTGCCAGCAGCGAGGGGGGCACTGAAGCTTTCTTT. The encoded protein is CASSEGGTEAFF.

This clone came up once. This chain uses TRBV11-2 with TRBJ2-3; D call uncertain. The CDR3 contains 14 residues. The germline gives CDR1 SGHAT, CDR2 FQNNGV. V lost 3 bases to trimming and J lost 2 bases, with 9 bases between them. CDR3 sequence (DNA): TGTGCCAGCAGCTTCTCCGACTTCACAGATACGCAGTATTTT. Residues: CASSFSDFTDTQYF.

V gene TRBV5-6 combines with J gene TRBJ2-1; the D is unclear. Germline CDR1 reads SGHDT; CDR2 reads YYEEEE. Trimming removed 4 bases at V and 4 bases at J, with 9 bases between. This CDR3 spans 13 amino acids. This CDR3 is CASSGVLYNEQFF. The CDR3 DNA reads as TGTGCCAGCAGCGGGGTGCTTTACAATGAGCAGTTCTTC.

The rearrangement links TRBV6-6 to TRBJ1-5; D is unclear. CDR1 is MNHNY and CDR2 is SVGAGI in the germline V gene (reference sequence). V lost 0 bases and J 0 bases, leaving 9 bases between the germline ends. There are 16 residues in the CDR3. The CDR3, as DNA: TGTGCCAGCAGTTACTCTGAGCTAGATAGCAATCAGCCCCAGCATTTT. It encodes CASSYSELDSNQPQHF.

J is TRBJ1-3 and V is TRBV6-5; possibly TRBD1 for D (5 bases). This CDR3 contains 13 residues. Trimming took off 4 bases at V and 2 bases at J, with 6 bases between the two ends. CDR1 and CDR2 from the germline V gene are MNHEY and SVGAGI. The CDR3 coding sequence is TGTGCCAGCAGTTCCAGGGCTGGAAACACCATATATTTT. Amino acids: CASSSRAGNTIYF.

CDR3 in amino acids: CASSAGDEQYF. DNA for the CDR3: TGTGCCAGCTCCGCGGGGGACGAGCAGTACTTC. The V and J genes are TRBV27 and TRBJ2-7; 7 bases map to TRBD2. CDR1 and CDR2 (germline): MNHEY, SMNVEV (reference sequence). This CDR3 is built from 11 residues. The trim removed 8 bases at V and 5 bases at J, leaving 3 bases unmatched.

The chain joins TRBV29-1 to TRBJ2-5, with D uncertain. Germline-derived CDR1 and CDR2 are SQVTM and ANQGSEA. The CDR3 is made up of 12 amino acids. Trimming cost V 5 bases and J 3 bases, with 10 bases left between them. The CDR3 bases are TGCAGCGTTCCGACTGGAGAAGAGACCCAGTACTTC. Protein: CSVPTGEETQYF.

This rearrangement joins TRBV6-5 to TRBJ2-1, with TRBD2 matching 13 bases. V trimming: 5 bases; J trimming: 15 bases; junction bases outside the gene matches: 10. The CDR3 spans 14 residues. Germline-derived CDR1 and CDR2 are MNHEY and SVGAGI. The CDR3 bases are TGTGCCAGCAGTCCCGGGACTAGCGGGATGGGCGGGTTCTTC. It codes for CASSPGTSGMGGFF.

Comment on this clone: Other DNA sequences in this specimen translate into the identical CDR3. J is TRBJ2-1 and V is TRBV5-6; 14 positions match TRBD2. With 2 bases clipped from V and 7 bases from J, the junction kept 2 bases outside the gene matches. Germline-derived CDR1 and CDR2 are SGHDT and YYEEEE. The CDR3 consists of 15 residues. CDR3 nucleotide sequence: TGTGCCAGCAGCTTTGGACTAGCGGGAGGAAATGAGCAGTTCTTC. This sequence encodes CASSFGLAGGNEQFF.

This sequence joins TRBV5-1 and TRBJ2-5; the D call may be TRBD1 or TRBD2 (5 bases each). The germline gives CDR1 SGHRS, CDR2 YFSETQ. The CDR3 contains 13 residues. V was pared by 4 bases and J by 4 bases, with 11 bases between. CDR3 in amino acids: CASSTSGTETQYF. Written as DNA, the CDR3 is TGCGCCAGCAGCACCTCAGGGACAGAGACCCAGTACTTC.